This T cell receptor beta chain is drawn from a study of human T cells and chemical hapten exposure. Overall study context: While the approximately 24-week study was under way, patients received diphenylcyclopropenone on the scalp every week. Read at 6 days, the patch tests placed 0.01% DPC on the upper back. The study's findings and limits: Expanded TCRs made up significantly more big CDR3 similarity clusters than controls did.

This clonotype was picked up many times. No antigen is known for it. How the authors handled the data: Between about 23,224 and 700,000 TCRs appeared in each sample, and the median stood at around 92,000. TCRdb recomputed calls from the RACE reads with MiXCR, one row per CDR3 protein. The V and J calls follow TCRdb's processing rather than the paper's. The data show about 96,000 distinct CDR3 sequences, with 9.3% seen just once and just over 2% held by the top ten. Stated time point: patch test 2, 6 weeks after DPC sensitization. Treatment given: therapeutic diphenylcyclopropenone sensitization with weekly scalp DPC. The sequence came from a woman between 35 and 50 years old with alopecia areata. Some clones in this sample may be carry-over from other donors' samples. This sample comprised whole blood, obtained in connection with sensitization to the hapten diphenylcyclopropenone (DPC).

CDR3 sequence reads: CASSYQAVPGETQYF. In DNA, the CDR3 is TGTGCCAGCAGTTACCAAGCGGTCCCCGGGGAGACCCAGTACTTC. This chain uses TRBV6-2 or TRBV6-3 with TRBJ2-5; a weak D match, TRBD2 (5 bases). This CDR3 spans 15 amino acids. V gave up 2 bases and J gave up 5 bases, with 15 bases separating them. Germline assignment: CDR1 MNHEY and CDR2 SVGEGT.